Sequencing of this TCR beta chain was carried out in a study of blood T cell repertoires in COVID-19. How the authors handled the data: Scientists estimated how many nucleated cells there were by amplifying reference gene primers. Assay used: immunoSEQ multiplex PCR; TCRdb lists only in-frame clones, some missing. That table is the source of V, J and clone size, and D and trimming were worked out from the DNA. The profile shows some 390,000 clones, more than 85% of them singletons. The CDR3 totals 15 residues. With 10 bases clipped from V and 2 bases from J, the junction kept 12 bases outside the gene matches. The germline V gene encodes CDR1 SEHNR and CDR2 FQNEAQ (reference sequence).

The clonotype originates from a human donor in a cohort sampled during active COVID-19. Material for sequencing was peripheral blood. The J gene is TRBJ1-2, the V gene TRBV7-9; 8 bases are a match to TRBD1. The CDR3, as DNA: TGTGCCACTTTTTCGGACAGGGCTAAAAACTATGGCTACACCTTC. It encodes CATFSDRAKNYGYTF.